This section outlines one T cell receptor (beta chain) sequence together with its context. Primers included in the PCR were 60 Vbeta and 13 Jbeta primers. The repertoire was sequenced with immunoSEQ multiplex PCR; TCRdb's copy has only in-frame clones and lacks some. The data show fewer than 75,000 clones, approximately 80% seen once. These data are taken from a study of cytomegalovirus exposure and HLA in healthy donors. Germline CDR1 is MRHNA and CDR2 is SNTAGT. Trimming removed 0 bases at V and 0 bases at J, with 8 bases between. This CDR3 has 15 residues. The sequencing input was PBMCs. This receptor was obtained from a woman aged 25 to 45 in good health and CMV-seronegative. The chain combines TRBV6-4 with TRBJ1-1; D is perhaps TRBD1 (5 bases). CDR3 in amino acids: CASSDSGGMNTEAFF. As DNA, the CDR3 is TGTGCCAGCAGTGACTCCGGGGGGATGAACACTGAAGCTTTCTTT.